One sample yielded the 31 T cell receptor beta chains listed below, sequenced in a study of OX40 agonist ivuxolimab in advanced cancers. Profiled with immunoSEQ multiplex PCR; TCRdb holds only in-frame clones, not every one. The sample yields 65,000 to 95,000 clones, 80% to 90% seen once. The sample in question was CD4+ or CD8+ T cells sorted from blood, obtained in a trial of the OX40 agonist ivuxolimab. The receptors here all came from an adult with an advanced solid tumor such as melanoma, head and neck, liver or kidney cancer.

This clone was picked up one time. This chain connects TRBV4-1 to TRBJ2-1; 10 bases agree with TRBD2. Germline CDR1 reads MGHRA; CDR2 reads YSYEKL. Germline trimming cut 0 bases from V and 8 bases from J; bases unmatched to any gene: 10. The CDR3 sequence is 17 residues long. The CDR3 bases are TGCGCCAGCAGCCAAGATGGGGAGCGGGAGGGCCTAGATGAGCAGTTCTTC. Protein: CASSQDGEREGLDEQFF.

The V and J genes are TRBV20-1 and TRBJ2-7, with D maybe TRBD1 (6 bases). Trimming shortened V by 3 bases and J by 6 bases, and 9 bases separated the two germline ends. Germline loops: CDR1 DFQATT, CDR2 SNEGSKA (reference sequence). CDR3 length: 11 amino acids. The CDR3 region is CSARRGGEQYF. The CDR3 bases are TGCAGTGCTAGGAGAGGGGGCGAGCAGTACTTC.

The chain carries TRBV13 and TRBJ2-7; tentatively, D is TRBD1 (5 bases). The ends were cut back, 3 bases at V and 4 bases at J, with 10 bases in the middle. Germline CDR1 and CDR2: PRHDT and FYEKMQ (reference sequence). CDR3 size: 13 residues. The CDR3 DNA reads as TGTGCCAGCAGCTTGGGCAGGGCGTACGAGCAGTACTTC. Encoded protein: CASSLGRAYEQYF.

Here the CDR3 reads CASSPPGLNFLGDSPLHF. The DNA of the CDR3 is TGTGCCAGTAGCCCCCCGGGACTAAACTTCCTAGGGGATTCACCCCTCCACTTT. The chain carries TRBV19 and TRBJ1-6; perhaps TRBD1 as D (5 bases). CDR1 and CDR2 (germline): LNHDA, SQIVND (reference sequence). V was pared by 6 bases and J by 8 bases, with 26 bases between. The CDR3 runs 18 residues.

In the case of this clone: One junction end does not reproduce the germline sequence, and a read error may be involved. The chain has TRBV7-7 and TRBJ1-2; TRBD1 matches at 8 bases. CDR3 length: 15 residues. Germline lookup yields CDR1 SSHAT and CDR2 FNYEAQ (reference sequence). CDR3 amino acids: CASSPNRGSIWGYTF. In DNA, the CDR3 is TGTGCTAGCAGCCCCAACAGGGGGTCCATTTGGGGCTACACCTTC.

The CDR3 DNA reads TGTGCCACCAGCCTCGGGAGGGGAGCTGGGACAGATACGCAGTATTTT. As protein: CATSLGRGAGTDTQYF. The chain joins TRBV15 to TRBJ2-3; 8 bases align to TRBD2. V gave up 5 bases and J gave up 3 bases; unmatched junction bases: 10. Germline V gene data show CDR1 as LNHNV and CDR2 as YYDKDF (reference sequence). The CDR3 has 16 residues.

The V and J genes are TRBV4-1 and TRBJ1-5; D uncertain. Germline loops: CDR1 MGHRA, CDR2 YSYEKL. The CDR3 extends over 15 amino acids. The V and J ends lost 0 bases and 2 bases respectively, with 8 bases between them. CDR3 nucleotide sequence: TGCGCCAGCAGCCAAGATCTGTGGGGCAATCAGCCCCAGCATTTT. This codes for CASSQDLWGNQPQHF.

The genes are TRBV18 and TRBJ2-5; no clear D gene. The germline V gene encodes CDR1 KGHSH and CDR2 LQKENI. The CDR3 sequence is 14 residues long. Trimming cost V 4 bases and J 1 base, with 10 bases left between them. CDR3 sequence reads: CASSLYAFQETQYF. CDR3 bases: TGTGCCAGCTCACTCTACGCGTTCCAAGAGACCCAGTACTTC. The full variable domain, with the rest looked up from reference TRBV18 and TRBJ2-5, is NAGVMQNPRHLVRRRGQEARLRCSPMKGHSHVYWYRQLPEEGLKFMVYLQKENIIDESGMPKERFSAEFPKEGPSILRIQQVVRGDSAAYFCASSLYAFQETQYFGPGTRLLVL.

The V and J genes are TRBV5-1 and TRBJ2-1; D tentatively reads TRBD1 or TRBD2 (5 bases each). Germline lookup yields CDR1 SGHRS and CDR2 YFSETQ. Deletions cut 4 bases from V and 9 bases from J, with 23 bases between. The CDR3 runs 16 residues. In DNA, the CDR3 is TGCGCCAGCAGCGCCCATAAAGTGGGGGAGTGGGGTGAGCAGTTCTTC. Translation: CASSAHKVGEWGEQFF.

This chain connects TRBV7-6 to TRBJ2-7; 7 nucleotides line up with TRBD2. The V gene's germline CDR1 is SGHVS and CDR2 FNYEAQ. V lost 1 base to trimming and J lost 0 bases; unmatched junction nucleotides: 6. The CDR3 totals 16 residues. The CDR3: CASSLVSGGFSYEQYF. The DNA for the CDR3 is TGTGCCAGCAGCTTAGTGTCGGGGGGTTTCTCCTACGAGCAGTACTTC.

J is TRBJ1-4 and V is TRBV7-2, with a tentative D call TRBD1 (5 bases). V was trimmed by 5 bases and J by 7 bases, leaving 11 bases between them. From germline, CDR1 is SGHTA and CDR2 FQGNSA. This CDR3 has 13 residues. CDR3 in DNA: TGTGCCAGCAGCCGCCGAGACAGTGAAAAACTGTTTTTT. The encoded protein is CASSRRDSEKLFF.

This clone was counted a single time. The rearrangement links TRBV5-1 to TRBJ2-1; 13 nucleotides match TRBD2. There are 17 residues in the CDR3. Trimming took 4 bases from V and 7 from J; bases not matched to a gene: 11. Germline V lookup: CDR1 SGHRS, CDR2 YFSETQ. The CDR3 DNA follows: TGCGCCAGCAGCCGGGGACTAGCGGGGATGGTACGGAATGAGCAGTTCTTC. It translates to CASSRGLAGMVRNEQFF.

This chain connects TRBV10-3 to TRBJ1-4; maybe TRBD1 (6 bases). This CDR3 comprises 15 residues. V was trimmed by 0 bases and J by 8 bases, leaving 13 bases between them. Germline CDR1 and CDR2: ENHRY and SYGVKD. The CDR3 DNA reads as TGTGCCATCAGTGAGTCAGAATCTGGGGGCGAAAAACTGTTTTTT. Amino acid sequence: CAISESESGGEKLFF.

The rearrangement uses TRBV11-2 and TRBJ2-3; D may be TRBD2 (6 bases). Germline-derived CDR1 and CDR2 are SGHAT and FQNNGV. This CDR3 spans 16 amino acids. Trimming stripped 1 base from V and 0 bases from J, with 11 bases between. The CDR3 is CASSLGEGLSTDTQYF. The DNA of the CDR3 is TGTGCCAGCAGCTTAGGTGAGGGACTGAGCACAGATACGCAGTATTTT. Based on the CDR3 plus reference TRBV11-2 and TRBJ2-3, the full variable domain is EAGVAQSPRYKIIEKRQSVAFWCNPISGHATLYWYQQILGQGPKLLIQFQNNGVVDDSQLPKDRFSAERLKGVDSTLKIQPAKLEDSAVYLCASSLGEGLSTDTQYFGPGTRLTVL.

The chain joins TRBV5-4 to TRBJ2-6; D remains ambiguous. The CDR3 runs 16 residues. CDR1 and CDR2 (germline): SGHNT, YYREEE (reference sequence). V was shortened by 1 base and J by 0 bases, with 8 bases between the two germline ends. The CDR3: CASSLYLGSGANVLTF. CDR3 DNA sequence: TGTGCCAGCAGCTTGTATTTGGGCTCTGGGGCCAACGTCCTGACTTTC.

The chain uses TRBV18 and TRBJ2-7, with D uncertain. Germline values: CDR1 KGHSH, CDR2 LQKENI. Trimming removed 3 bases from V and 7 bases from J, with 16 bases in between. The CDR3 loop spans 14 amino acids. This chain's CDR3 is CASSPPRNALEQYF. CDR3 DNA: TGTGCCAGCTCACCGCCCAGGAATGCGTTAGAGCAGTACTTC. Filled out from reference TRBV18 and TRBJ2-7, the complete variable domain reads NAGVMQNPRHLVRRRGQEARLRCSPMKGHSHVYWYRQLPEEGLKFMVYLQKENIIDESGMPKERFSAEFPKEGPSILRIQQVVRGDSAAYFCASSPPRNALEQYFGPGTRLTVT.

DNA for the CDR3: TGCGCCAGCAGCTCTCCCCCTGCCTACGAGCAGTACTTC. Encoded protein: CASSSPPAYEQYF. The chain recombines TRBV5-1 with TRBJ2-7; D unresolved. V was trimmed by 3 bases and J by 2 bases, leaving 9 bases between them. This CDR3 is built from 13 residues. CDR1 SGHRS and CDR2 YFSETQ come from the germline V gene.

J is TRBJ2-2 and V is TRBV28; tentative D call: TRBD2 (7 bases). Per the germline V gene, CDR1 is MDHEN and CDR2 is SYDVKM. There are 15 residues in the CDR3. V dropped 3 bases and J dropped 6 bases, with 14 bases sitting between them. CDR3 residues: CASSFGGGESGELFF. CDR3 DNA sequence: TGTGCCAGCAGTTTTGGAGGGGGGGAATCCGGGGAGCTGTTTTTT.

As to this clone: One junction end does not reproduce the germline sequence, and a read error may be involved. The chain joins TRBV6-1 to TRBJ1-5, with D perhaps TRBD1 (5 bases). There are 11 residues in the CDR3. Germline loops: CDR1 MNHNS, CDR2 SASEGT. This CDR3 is CASSYPWDRNF. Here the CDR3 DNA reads TGTGCCAGCAGTTACCCCTGGGACCGGAATTTT.

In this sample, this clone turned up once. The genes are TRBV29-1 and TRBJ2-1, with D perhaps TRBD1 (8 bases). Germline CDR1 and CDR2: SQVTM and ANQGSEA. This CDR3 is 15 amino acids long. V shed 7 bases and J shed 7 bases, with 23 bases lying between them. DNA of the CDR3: TGCAGCGCTACGCCAACAGGGGGGGCATGGAATGAGCAGTTCTTC. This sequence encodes CSATPTGGAWNEQFF.

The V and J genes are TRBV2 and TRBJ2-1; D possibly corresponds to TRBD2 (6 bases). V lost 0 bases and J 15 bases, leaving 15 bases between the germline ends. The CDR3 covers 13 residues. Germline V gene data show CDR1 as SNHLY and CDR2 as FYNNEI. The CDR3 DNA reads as TGTGCCAGCAGTGAAGCCGGAGGGACTGTTCGGTTCTTC. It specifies CASSEAGGTVRFF. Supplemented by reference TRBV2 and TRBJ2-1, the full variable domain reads EPEVTQTPSHQVTQMGQEVILRCVPISNHLYFYWYRQILGQKVEFLVSFYNNEISEKSEIFDDQFSVERPDGSNFTLKIRSTKLEDSAMYFCASSEAGGTVRFFGPGTRLTVL.

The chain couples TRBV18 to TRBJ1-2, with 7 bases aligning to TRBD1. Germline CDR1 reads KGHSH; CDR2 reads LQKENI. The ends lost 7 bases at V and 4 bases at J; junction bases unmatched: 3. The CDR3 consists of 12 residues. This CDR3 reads CASFRQGYGYTF. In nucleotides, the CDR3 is TGTGCCAGCTTCAGACAGGGCTATGGCTACACCTTC.

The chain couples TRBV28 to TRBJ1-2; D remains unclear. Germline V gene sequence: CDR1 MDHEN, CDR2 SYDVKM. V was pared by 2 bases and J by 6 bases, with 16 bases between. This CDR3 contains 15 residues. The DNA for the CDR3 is TGTGCCAGCAGTTTAAGGAGGCAGTGGTACGATGGCTACACCTTC. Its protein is CASSLRRQWYDGYTF.

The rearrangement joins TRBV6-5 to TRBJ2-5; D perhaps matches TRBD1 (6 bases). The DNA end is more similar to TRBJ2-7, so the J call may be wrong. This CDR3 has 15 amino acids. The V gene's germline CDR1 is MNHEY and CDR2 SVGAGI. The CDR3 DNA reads TGTGCCAGCAGTTACGTGGGCAGGGGCGACTACGAGCAGTACTTC. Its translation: CASSYVGRGDYEQYF.

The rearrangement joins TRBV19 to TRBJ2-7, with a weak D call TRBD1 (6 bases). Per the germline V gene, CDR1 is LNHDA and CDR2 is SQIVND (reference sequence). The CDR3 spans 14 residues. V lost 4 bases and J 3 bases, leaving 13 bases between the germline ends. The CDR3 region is CASSNRASNYEQYF. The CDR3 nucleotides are TGTGCCAGTAGTAACAGGGCGTCGAACTACGAGCAGTACTTC.

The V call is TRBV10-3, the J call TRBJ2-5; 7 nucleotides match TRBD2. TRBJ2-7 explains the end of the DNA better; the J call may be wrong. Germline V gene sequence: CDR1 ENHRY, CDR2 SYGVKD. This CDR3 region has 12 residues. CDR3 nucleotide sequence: TGTGCCATCGGGGGGGAGACCTACGAGCAGTACTTC. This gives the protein CAIGGETYEQYF.

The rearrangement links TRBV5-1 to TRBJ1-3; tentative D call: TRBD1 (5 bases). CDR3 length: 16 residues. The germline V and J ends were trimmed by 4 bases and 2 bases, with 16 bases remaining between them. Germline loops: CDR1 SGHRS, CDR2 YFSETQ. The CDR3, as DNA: TGCGCCAGCAGCGAGCAGGGTTTAGGTACTGGAAACACCATATATTTT. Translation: CASSEQGLGTGNTIYF.

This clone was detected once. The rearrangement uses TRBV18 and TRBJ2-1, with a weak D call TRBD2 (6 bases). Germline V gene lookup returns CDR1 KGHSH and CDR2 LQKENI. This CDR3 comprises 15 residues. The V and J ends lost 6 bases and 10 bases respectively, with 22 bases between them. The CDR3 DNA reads TGTGCCAGCTCCCCCGGTTTGCAGACGGCGGGGGAGCAGTTCTTC. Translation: CASSPGLQTAGEQFF. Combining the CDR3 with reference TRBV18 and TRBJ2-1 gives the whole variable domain NAGVMQNPRHLVRRRGQEARLRCSPMKGHSHVYWYRQLPEEGLKFMVYLQKENIIDESGMPKERFSAEFPKEGPSILRIQQVVRGDSAAYFCASSPGLQTAGEQFFGPGTRLTVL.

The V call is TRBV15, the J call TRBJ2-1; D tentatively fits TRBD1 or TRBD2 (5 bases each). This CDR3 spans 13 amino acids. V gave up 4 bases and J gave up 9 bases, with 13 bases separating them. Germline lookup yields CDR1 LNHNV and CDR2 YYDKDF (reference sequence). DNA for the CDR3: TGTGCCACCAGCATACCCTGGGGGAGTGAGCAGTTCTTC. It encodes CATSIPWGSEQFF.

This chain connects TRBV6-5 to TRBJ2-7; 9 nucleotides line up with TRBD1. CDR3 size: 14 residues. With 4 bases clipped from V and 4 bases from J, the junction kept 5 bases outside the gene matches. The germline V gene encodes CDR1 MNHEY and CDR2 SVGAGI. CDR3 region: CASSFRDRDYEQYF. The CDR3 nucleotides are TGTGCCAGCAGTTTCCGGGACAGGGATTACGAGCAGTACTTC.

CDR3 nucleotide sequence: TGTGCCAGCAGTGATTCCCCGGGGTTCGAGCAGTACTTC. This sequence encodes CASSDSPGFEQYF. This chain connects TRBV2 to TRBJ2-5, with a tentative D call TRBD2 (5 bases). Near its end, the DNA agrees better with TRBJ2-7, so the J call may be wrong. The CDR3 is 13 amino acids. CDR1 is SNHLY, CDR2 FYNNEI, per germline.